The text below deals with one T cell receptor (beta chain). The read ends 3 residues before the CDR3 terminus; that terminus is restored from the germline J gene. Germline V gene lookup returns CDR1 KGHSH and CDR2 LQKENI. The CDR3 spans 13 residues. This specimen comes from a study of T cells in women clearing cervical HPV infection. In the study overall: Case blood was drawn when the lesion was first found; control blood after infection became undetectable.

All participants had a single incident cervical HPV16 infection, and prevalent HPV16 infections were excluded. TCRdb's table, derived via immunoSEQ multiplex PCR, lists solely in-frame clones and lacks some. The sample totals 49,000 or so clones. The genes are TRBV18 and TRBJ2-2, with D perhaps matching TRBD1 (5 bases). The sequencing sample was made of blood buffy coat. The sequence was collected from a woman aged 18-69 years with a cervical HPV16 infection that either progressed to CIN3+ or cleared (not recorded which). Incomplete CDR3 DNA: TGTGCCAGCTCAAGGGGCTCTAATGAAAAG. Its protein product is CASSRGSNEK. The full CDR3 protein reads CASSRGSNEKLFF.